This passage covers 2 T cell receptor beta chains from one sample sequenced in a study of blood T cells in healthy people across ages. Sample-barcoded 5' priming and a J-beta primer mix drove a second PCR of roughly 6 to 12 cycles. Using its own MiXCR run on the 5' RACE reads, TCRdb lists one record per CDR3 protein. In the table there are about 1,000,000 distinct CDR3 sequences, 45% of which are singletons. Source material: blood. The receptors originated from a woman aged 55-75 years in good health.

This clonotype was counted only a few times. The chain is built from TRBV3-1 and TRBJ1-5, with D unresolved. CDR3 size: 13 residues. The V gene lost 0 bases and the J gene lost 7 bases, with 7 bases spanning the gap. Germline values: CDR1 LGHDT, CDR2 YNNKEL (reference sequence). The CDR3 coding sequence is TGTGCCAGCAGCCAAGAACCGGGCCAGCCCCAGCATTTT. It is translated as CASSQEPGQPQHF.

The chain has TRBV7-7 and TRBJ2-4, with 13 bases identical to TRBD2. The junction had 21 bases not matched to a gene; V was cut back by 4 bases and J by 6 bases. The CDR3 length is 21 residues. Looked up from germline, CDR1 is SSHAT and CDR2 is FNYEAQ (reference sequence). Written as DNA, the CDR3 is TGTGCCAGCAGCTCGGCCGGAGTCGGGGCATGGACTAGCGGGAGAGGAAACATTCAGTACTTC. Translated, it gives CASSSAGVGAWTSGRGNIQYF. Combining the CDR3 with reference TRBV7-7 and TRBJ2-4 gives the whole variable domain GAGVSQSPRYKVTKRGQDVTLRCDPISSHATLYWYQQALGQGPEFLTYFNYEAQPDKSGLPSDRFSAERPEGSISTLTIQRTEQRDSAMYRCASSSAGVGAWTSGRGNIQYFGAGTRLSVL.